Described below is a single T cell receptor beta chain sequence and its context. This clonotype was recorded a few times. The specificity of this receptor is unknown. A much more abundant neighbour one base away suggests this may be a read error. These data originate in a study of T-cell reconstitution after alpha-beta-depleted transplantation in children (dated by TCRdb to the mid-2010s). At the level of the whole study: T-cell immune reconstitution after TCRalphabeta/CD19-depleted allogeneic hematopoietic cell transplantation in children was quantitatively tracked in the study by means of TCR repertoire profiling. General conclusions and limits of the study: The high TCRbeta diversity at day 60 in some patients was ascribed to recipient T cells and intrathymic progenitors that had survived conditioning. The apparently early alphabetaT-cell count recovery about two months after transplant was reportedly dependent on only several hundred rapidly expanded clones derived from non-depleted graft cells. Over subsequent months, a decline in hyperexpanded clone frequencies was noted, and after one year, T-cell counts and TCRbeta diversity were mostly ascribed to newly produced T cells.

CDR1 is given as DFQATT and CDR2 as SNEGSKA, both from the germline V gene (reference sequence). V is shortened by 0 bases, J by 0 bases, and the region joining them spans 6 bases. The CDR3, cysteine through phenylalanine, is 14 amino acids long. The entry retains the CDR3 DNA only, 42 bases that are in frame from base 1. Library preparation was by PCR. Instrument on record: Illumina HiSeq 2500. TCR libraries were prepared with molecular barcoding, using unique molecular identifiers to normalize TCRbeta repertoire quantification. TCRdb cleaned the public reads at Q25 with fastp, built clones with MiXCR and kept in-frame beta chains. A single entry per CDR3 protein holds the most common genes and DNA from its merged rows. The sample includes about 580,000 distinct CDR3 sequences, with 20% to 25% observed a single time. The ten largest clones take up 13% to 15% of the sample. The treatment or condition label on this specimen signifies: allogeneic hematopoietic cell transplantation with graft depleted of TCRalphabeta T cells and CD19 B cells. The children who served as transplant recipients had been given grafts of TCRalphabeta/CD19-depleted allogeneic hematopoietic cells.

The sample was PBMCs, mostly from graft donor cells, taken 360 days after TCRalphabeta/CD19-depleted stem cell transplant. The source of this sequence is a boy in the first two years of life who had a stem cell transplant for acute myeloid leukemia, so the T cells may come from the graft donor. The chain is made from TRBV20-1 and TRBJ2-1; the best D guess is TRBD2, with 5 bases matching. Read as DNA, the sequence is TGCAGTGCTAGAGAGGGGAGCTCCTACAATGAGCAGTTCTTC. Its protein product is CSAREGSSYNEQFF.